This TCR beta chain stems from a study of cytomegalovirus exposure and HLA in healthy donors. V lost 3 bases and J 5 bases, leaving 6 bases between the germline ends. Germline V lookup: CDR1 SGHDT, CDR2 YYEEEE. The CDR3 has 12 amino acids. On this clone: What it recognizes is unknown.

Study conclusions and caveats: Among CMV-associated TCR beta chains, most appeared HLA-restricted in a later analysis. Prior analysis indicated that the majority of TCR beta V segments exhibited productivity approximately 87% or approximately 30% of the time.

Both 60 Vbeta primers and 13 Jbeta primers went into the PCR. Methods used by the authors: A follow-up analysis tallied 86 million or so unique TCR beta chains, some 11 million shared. TCRdb's table, derived via immunoSEQ multiplex PCR, lists solely in-frame clones and lacks some. V, J and clone size were drawn from that table, and D and trimming were deduced from the DNA. This table holds about 140,000 clones, roughly 76% found once. Donors were ostensibly healthy at sampling, although undocumented immune exposures were probable. The sequence derives from a female donor in good health and CMV-seronegative. The chain is built from TRBV5-6 and TRBJ1-5; D gene unclear. The source material was PBMCs. The CDR3 DNA sequence: TGTGCCAGCAGCTGGAGAGATCAGCCCCAGCATTTT. Translating it yields CASSWRDQPQHF. Variable domain in full (rest from reference TRBV5-6 and TRBJ1-5): DAGVTQSPTHLIKTRGQQVTLRCSPKSGHDTVSWYQQALGQGPQFIFQYYEEEERQRGNFPDRFSGHQFPNYSSELNVNALLLGDSALYLCASSWRDQPQHFGDGTRLSIL.